This TCR beta chain was retrieved from a study of response to subunit inactivated influenza vaccine. Regarding the study as a whole: A suggestion made by the authors is that each seasonal influenza vaccination recruits few new T cells.

This clonotype was found a few times. What it recognizes is unknown. TCRdb re-called the RT-PCR reads through MiXCR, storing one row per CDR3 protein. The sample consists of around 570,000 distinct CDR3 sequences, 6.5% to 8% of them appearing once. The origin of this receptor is a man aged 50 to 69 who received an inactivated influenza vaccine. The material was PBMCs from blood, obtained roughly 24 months after vaccination.

This CDR3 is CASSLLLAGGHGELFF. CDR3 sequence (DNA): TGTGCCAGCAGCCTTCTACTAGCGGGAGGCCACGGGGAGCTGTTTTTT. J is TRBJ2-2 and V is TRBV11-2, with 12 bases matching TRBD2. CDR1 is SGHAT and CDR2 is FQNNGV in the germline V gene. This CDR3 has 16 residues. Germline trimming cut 5 bases from V and 7 bases from J; bases unmatched to any gene: 8.